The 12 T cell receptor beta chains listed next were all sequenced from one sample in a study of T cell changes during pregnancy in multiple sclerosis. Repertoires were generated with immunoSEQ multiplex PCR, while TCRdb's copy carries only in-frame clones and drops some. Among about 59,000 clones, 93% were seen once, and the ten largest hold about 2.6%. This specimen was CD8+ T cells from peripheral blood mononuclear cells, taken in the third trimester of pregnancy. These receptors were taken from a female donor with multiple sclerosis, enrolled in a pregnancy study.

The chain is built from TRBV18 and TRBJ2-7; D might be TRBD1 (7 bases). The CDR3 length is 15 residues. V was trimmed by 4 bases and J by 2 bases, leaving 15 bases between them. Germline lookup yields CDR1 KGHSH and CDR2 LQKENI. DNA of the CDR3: TGTGCCAGCTCACTCAGACAGGGAGGTGCCTACGAGCAGTACTTC. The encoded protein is CASSLRQGGAYEQYF.

As DNA, the CDR3 is TGCGCCAGCAGCTTGGCTGGGCCCGAGCAGTACTTC. Its protein is CASSLAGPEQYF. The chain recombines TRBV5-1 with TRBJ2-7; D remains ambiguous. V lost 0 bases and J 6 bases, leaving 7 bases between the germline ends. The CDR3 length is 12 residues. Per germline, CDR1 SGHRS and CDR2 YFSETQ.

As DNA, the CDR3 is TGTGCCACCAGCAGACGTACCCGGAATGAGCAGTTCTTC. As protein: CATSRRTRNEQFF. The chain couples TRBV15 to TRBJ2-1; unclear D gene. V lost 2 bases and J lost 7, with 9 bases in between. Germline V CDR1 and CDR2: LNHNV, YYDKDF (reference sequence). The CDR3 loop spans 13 amino acids.

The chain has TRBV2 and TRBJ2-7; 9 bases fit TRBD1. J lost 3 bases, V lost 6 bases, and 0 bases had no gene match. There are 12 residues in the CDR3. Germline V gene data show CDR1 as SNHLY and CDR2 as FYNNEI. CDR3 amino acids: CASRDRGYEQYF. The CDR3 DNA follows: TGTGCCAGCAGGGACAGGGGCTACGAGCAGTACTTC.

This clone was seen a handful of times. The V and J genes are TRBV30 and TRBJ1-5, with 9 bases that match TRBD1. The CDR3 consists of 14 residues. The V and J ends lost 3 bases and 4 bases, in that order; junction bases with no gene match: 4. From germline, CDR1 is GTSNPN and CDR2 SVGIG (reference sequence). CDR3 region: CAWRDRGVNQPQHF. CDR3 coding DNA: TGTGCCTGGAGAGACAGGGGGGTAAATCAGCCCCAGCATTTT.

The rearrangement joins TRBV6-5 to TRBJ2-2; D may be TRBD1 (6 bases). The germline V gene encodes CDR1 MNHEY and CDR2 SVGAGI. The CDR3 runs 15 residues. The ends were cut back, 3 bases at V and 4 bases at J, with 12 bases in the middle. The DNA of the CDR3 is TGTGCCAGCAGTTATATCCTGGGGGCCACCGGGGAGCTGTTTTTT. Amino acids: CASSYILGATGELFF.

The CDR3 nucleotides read TGTGCCAGCACTTCAGGGGATGGACCCCAAGAGACCCAGTACTTC. As protein: CASTSGDGPQETQYF. The V call is TRBV9, the J call TRBJ2-5, with D maybe TRBD1 (6 bases). V was clipped by 6 bases and J by 1 base, with 16 bases between them. CDR3 length: 15 amino acids. Germline V gene data show CDR1 as SGDLS and CDR2 as YYNGEE.

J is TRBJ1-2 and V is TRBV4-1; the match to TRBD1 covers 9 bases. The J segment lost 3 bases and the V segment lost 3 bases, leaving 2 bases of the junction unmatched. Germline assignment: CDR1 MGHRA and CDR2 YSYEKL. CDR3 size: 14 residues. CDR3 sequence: CASSHGQGYYGYTF. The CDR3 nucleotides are TGCGCCAGCAGCCACGGACAGGGGTACTATGGCTACACCTTC.

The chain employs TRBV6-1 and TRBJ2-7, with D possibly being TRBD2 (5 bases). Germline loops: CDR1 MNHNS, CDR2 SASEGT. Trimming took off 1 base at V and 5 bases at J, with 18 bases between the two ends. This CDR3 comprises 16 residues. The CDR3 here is CASSEGSGTGSDEQYF. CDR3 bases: TGTGCCAGCAGTGAAGGGTCGGGAACGGGGAGCGACGAGCAGTACTTC.

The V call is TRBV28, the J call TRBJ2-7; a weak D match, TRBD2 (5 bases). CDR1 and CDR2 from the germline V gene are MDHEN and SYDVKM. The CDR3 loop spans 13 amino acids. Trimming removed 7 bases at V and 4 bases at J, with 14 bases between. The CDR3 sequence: CASTLGQAYEQYF. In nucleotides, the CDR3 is TGTGCCAGCACACTAGGTCAAGCTTACGAGCAGTACTTC.

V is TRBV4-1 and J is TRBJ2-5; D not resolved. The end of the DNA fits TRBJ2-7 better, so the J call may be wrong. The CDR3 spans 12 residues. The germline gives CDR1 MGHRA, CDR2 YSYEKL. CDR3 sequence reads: CASSHSHYEQYF. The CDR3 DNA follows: TGCGCCAGCAGCCATTCCCACTACGAGCAGTACTTC.

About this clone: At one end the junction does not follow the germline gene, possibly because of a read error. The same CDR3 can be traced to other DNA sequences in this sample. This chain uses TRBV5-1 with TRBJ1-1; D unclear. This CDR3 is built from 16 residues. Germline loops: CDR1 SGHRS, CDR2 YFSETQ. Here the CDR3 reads CASSLADGLMNTEAFF. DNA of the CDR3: TGCGCCAGCAGCTTGGCCGACGGACTTATGAATACTGAAGCTTTCTTT.